This is a list of T cell receptor beta chains from one sample in a study of cytotoxic CD8 clonotypes in ibrutinib-treated CLL. Produced via immunoSEQ multiplex PCR; TCRdb's table is partial and in-frame only. The table records under 200,000 clones, roughly 80% of them present only once. The specimen comprised PBMCs, sampled after 24 months of ibrutinib treatment. These receptors were collected from a human donor with chronic lymphocytic leukemia. The CDR3 runs from the conserved cysteine through the conserved F or W. Fields, in order: V gene, D gene, clone size, J gene, CDR3 DNA, CDR3 protein. The D gene is left open where the match is weak. Size is omitted from some rows. Given values are once, few, many or a class for expanded clones.

>TRBV7-3|.|.|TRBJ2-7
TGTGCCAGCAGCTTGCGGAAGGGAGGCTACGAGCAGTACTTC
CASSLRKGGYEQYF
>TRBV21-1|.|.|TRBJ2-7
TGTGCCAGCAGCAAACCCCAGGGGGCTAACGAGCAGTACTTC
CASSKPQGANEQYF
>TRBV27|.|.|TRBJ1-5
TGTGCCAGCAGTCATAGCAATCAGCCCCAGCATTTT
CASSHSNQPQHF
>TRBV14|TRBD1|.|TRBJ1-4
TGTGCCAGCAAAGGGACAGGGCCGTCCGAAAAACTGTTTTTT
CASKGTGPSEKLFF
>TRBV13|TRBD1|.|TRBJ2-1
TGTGCCAGCAGCTCGGGACAGGGGGCTAAGGTGCAGTTCTTC
CASSSGQGAKVQFF
>TRBV13|TRBD1|once|TRBJ2-7
TGTGCCAGCAGCCATCTGACAGGGTACGAGCAGTACTTC
CASSHLTGYEQYF
>TRBV5-1|.|.|TRBJ2-2
TGCGCCAGCAGCCGAGGCAACGGGGAGCTGTTTTTT
CASSRGNGELFF
>TRBV7-9|TRBD1|few|TRBJ1-2
TGTGCCAGCAGACAGGGGGCGCGCGGCTACACCTTC
CASRQGARGYTF
>TRBV18|TRBD1|.|TRBJ2-7
TGTGCCAGCTCACCCCGGACAGGGGAAATCTACGAGCAGTACTTC
CASSPRTGEIYEQYF
>TRBV10-3|.|.|TRBJ2-3
TGTGCCATCAGCGCCCTTCAGGGCACAGATACGCAGTATTTT
CAISALQGTDTQYF
>TRBV6-4|.|.|TRBJ1-2
TGTGCCAGCAGTGACCGTTGGGGCTACACCTTC
CASSDRWGYTF
>TRBV7-9|.|once|TRBJ2-1
TGTGCCAGCAGTTCCGTCGGAACCGATGAGCAGTTCTTC
CASSSVGTDEQFF
>TRBV7-9|TRBD1|.|TRBJ1-3
TGTGCCAGCGGACCTAGGGACAGGGGACGATCCGGAAACACCATATATTTT
CASGPRDRGRSGNTIYF
>TRBV7-8|.|.|TRBJ2-3
TGTGCCAGCAGCTCCCAGGGGACAACCGATACGCAGTATTTT
CASSSQGTTDTQYF
>TRBV5-1|TRBD1|.|TRBJ1-6
TGCGCCAGCAGCTTGAAAGGGGGCTCTTATAATTCACCCCTCCACTTT
CASSLKGGSYNSPLHF
>TRBV7-9|.|.|TRBJ1-5
TGTGCCAGCAGCTTAGATCAGGACCGACCGCAGCATTTT
CASSLDQDRPQHF
>TRBV5-1|TRBD1|once|TRBJ2-3
TGCGCCAGCAGCTTAAGACAGGGTACAGATACGCAGTATTTT
CASSLRQGTDTQYF
>TRBV7-3|.|.|TRBJ1-1
TGTGCCAGCAGCTCCACGGGGATAGCCTGGCCGGACACTGAAGCTTTCTTT
CASSSTGIAWPDTEAFF
>TRBV5-4|TRBD2|.|TRBJ2-7
TGTGCCAGCAGCTTTCCTAGCGGGACCTACGAGCAGTACTTC
CASSFPSGTYEQYF
>TRBV7-6|.|few|TRBJ2-2
TGTGCCAGCAGCCTGGGGGCACTAGCTGCCGGGGAGCTGTTTTTT
CASSLGALAAGELFF
>TRBV5-1|TRBD1|.|TRBJ1-2
TGCGCCAGCAGCTCCAGGGGGCATGGGGGCTACACCTTC
CASSSRGHGGYTF
>TRBV19|TRBD2|.|TRBJ2-3
TGTGCCAGTAGTATAAGGGGGACTAGCGCTACGACTTATGGTACGCAGTATTTT
CASSIRGTSATTYGTQYF
>TRBV10-2|.|.|TRBJ1-3
TGCGCCAGCAGTGAAACAGTTGGAAACACCATATATTTT
CASSETVGNTIYF
>TRBV7-9|.|.|TRBJ2-7
TGTGCCAGCAGCTTAGGAGGACTCGCTTACGAGCAGTACTTC
CASSLGGLAYEQYF
>TRBV2|.|.|TRBJ2-2
TGTGCCAGCAGTGTACAGGGGAACACCGGGGAGCTGTTTTTT
CASSVQGNTGELFF
>TRBV30|TRBD1|.|TRBJ2-1
TGTGCCTGGAGCATGGACAGGGGCTCCTACAATGAGCAGTTCTTC
CAWSMDRGSYNEQFF
>TRBV5-1|.|.|TRBJ2-3
TGCGCCAGCAGCAAACAGGGAGGCACAGATACGCAGTATTTT
CASSKQGGTDTQYF
>TRBV28|TRBD1|.|TRBJ1-1
TGTGCCAGCAGCTCGACAGGGGGCAACACTGAAGCTTTCTTT
CASSSTGGNTEAFF
>TRBV6-1|.|.|TRBJ1-2
TGTGCCAGCAGCCCTGGGGCAGGGACTGGCTACACCTTC
CASSPGAGTGYTF
>TRBV19|TRBD2|.|TRBJ2-3
TGTGCCAGTAGTGCCCTTTTAGCGGGAGGTGTTGCAGATACGCAGTATTTT
CASSALLAGGVADTQYF
>TRBV5-1|.|.|TRBJ2-3
TGCGCCAGCAGACCCCCCCCGGGGGCTGGAGATACGCAGTATTTT
CASRPPPGAGDTQYF
>TRBV2|TRBD1|.|TRBJ1-1
TGTGCCAGCGGCGGACAGGGGTTAGGAAGCACTGAAGCTTTCTTT
CASGGQGLGSTEAFF
>TRBV6-5|TRBD2|.|TRBJ2-7
TGTGCCAGCCTGGGGGCGGGAGGCCTCTACGAGCAGTACTTC
CASLGAGGLYEQYF